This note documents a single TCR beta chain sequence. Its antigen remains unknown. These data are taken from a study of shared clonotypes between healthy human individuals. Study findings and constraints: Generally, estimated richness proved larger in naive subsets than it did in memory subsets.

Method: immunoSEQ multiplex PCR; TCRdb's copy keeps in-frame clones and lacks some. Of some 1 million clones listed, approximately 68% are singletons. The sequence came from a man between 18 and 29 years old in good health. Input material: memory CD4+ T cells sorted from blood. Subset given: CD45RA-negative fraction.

CDR3 nucleotide sequence: TGTGCCAGTAGTATATCAGGGGACACTGAAGCTTTCTTT. It specifies CASSISGDTEAFF. The chain carries TRBV19 and TRBJ1-1; weak D call: TRBD1 (6 bases). CDR3 length: 13 amino acids. Germline loops: CDR1 LNHDA, CDR2 SQIVND (reference sequence). Deletions cut 2 bases from V and 3 bases from J, with 7 bases between.